Given below is one T cell receptor beta chain in context. Library preparation (for TCRbeta) was performed with unique molecular identifiers. TCRdb reanalysed the PCR reads using MiXCR and keeps one entry per CDR3 protein. The repertoire has approximately 520,000 distinct CDR3 sequences, approximately 32% of them found once; the top ten carry more than 2%. This specimen comes from a study of T-cell reconstitution after alpha-beta-depleted transplantation in children. Germline CDR1 is SQVTM and CDR2 is ANQGSEA. The CDR3 sequence is 16 residues long. V trimming: 5 bases; J trimming: 3 bases; junction bases outside the gene matches: 12.

V usage is TRBV29-1 and J usage is TRBJ1-2, with 10 nucleotides matching TRBD1. The origin of this receptor is a human donor who donated a stem cell graft to a child with aplastic anemia. The source material was PBMCs from the stem cell graft donor, sampled from the stem cell graft. The CDR3 DNA follows: TGCAGCGTTCGGTCGGGACAGGGGCACTTCGACTATGGCTACACCTTC. It translates to CSVRSGQGHFDYGYTF.